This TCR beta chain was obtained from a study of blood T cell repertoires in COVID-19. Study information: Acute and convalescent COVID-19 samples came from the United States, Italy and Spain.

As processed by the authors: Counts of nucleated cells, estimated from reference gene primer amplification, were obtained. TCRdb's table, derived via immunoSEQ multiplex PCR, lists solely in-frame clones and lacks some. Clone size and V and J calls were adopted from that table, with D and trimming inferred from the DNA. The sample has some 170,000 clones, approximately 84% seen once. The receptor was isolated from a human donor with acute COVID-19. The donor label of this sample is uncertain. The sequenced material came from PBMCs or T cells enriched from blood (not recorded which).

The CDR3 nucleotides are TGTGCCAGCAGCCAACCATTCCGAGCGACTAACTATGGCTACACCTTC. Amino acid sequence: CASSQPFRATNYGYTF. The genes are TRBV11-2 and TRBJ1-2; D is undetermined. The CDR3 is made up of 16 amino acids. The germline CDR1 and CDR2 sequences are SGHAT and FQNNGV. V dropped 5 bases and J dropped 0 bases, with 16 bases sitting between them. The full variable domain, in which reference TRBV11-2 and TRBJ1-2 provide the parts outside the CDR3, is EAGVAQSPRYKIIEKRQSVAFWCNPISGHATLYWYQQILGQGPKLLIQFQNNGVVDDSQLPKDRFSAERLKGVDSTLKIQPAKLEDSAVYLCASSQPFRATNYGYTFGSGTRLTVV.